This entry lists 14 T cell receptor beta chains sequenced from one sample in a study of OX40 agonist ivuxolimab in advanced cancers. Here immunoSEQ multiplex PCR was the method, and the copy in TCRdb shows in-frame clones only, minus some. The sample holds some 90,000 clones, about 87% seen once. The sample was CD4+ or CD8+ T cells sorted from blood, taken in a trial of the OX40 agonist ivuxolimab. The receptor set was obtained from an adult with an advanced solid tumor such as melanoma, head and neck, liver or kidney cancer.

This clone showed up just once. V is TRBV15 and J is TRBJ1-2, with TRBD1 matching 9 bases. This CDR3 is built from 12 residues. Germline trimming cut 8 bases from V and 7 bases from J; bases unmatched to any gene: 5. Germline V gene sequence: CDR1 LNHNV, CDR2 YYDKDF (reference sequence). The CDR3 DNA follows: TGTGCCACCTCCCGGGACAGGGCTGGCTACACCTTC. It translates to CATSRDRAGYTF.

This rearrangement joins TRBV7-9 to TRBJ2-1, with D possibly being TRBD1 or TRBD2 (6 bases each). V lost 6 bases, J lost 15 bases, and 15 bases lay in between. The CDR3 spans 11 residues. The germline CDR1 and CDR2 sequences are SEHNR and FQNEAQ (reference sequence). CDR3: CASSYAEGGFF. CDR3 sequence (DNA): TGTGCCAGCAGTTACGCAGAGGGGGGGTTCTTC.

V usage is TRBV11-3 and J usage is TRBJ2-1; D call uncertain. Trimming removed 5 bases from V and 6 bases from J, with 8 bases in between. Germline CDR1 is SGHNT and CDR2 is YENEEA. The CDR3 totals 12 residues. CDR3 coding DNA: TGTGCCAGCAGCCTTCAAATCAATGAGCAGTTCTTC. Translated, it gives CASSLQINEQFF. The full variable domain, completed using reference TRBV11-3 and TRBJ2-1, is EAGVVQSPRYKIIEKKQPVAFWCNPISGHNTLYWYLQNLGQGPELLIRYENEEAVDDSQLPKDRFSAERLKGVDSTLKIQPAELGDSAVYLCASSLQINEQFFGPGTRLTVL.

The chain combines TRBV30 with TRBJ1-5, with D perhaps matching TRBD1 (6 bases). The V gene's germline CDR1 is GTSNPN and CDR2 SVGIG (reference sequence). This CDR3 has 15 amino acids. V lost 0 bases to trimming and J lost 8 bases, with 17 bases between them. The CDR3 nucleotides are TGTGCCTGGAGTGTACCGGGGGCTGCGTGGGAGCCCCAGCATTTT. This encodes CAWSVPGAAWEPQHF. Variable domain in full (rest from reference TRBV30 and TRBJ1-5): SQTIHQWPATLVQPVGSPLSLECTVEGTSNPNLYWYRQAAGRGLQLLFYSVGIGQISSEVPQNLSASRPQDRQFILSSKKLLLSDSGFYLCAWSVPGAAWEPQHFGDGTRLSIL.

The CDR3 coding sequence is TGTGCCAGCAGTGGAGAGGGGCAGGGCTGGGACGAGCAGTACTTC. Encoded protein: CASSGEGQGWDEQYF. This chain connects TRBV6-1 to TRBJ2-7; D possibly matches TRBD1 or TRBD2 (5 bases each). Trimming stripped 4 bases from V and 5 bases from J, with 18 bases between. CDR1 is MNHNS and CDR2 is SASEGT in the germline V gene. CDR3 length equals 15 residues.

J is TRBJ1-3 and V is TRBV12-2. TRBV12-2 is shown as a pseudogene. CDR3 length equals 15 residues. CDR3 region: CASRFSRLSGNTIYF. The DNA of the CDR3 is TGTGCAAGTCGCTTTTCCCGTCTCTCTGGAAACACCATATATTTT.

The chain links TRBV11-3 to TRBJ1-3; tentative D call: TRBD1 (6 bases). CDR3 length: 16 residues. V lost 5 bases to trimming and J lost 1 base, with 15 bases between them. Germline V CDR1 and CDR2: SGHNT, YENEEA. CDR3 bases: TGTGCCAGCAGCGGGGAGGGACATCCATCTGGAAACACCATATATTTT. This encodes CASSGEGHPSGNTIYF. Variable domain in full (rest from reference TRBV11-3 and TRBJ1-3): EAGVVQSPRYKIIEKKQPVAFWCNPISGHNTLYWYLQNLGQGPELLIRYENEEAVDDSQLPKDRFSAERLKGVDSTLKIQPAELGDSAVYLCASSGEGHPSGNTIYFGEGSWLTVV.

The chain recombines TRBV7-2 with TRBJ2-7, with a possible D match to TRBD2 (5 bases). V was shortened by 4 bases and J by 7 bases, with 11 bases between the two germline ends. CDR1 is SGHTA, CDR2 FQGNSA, per germline. The CDR3 runs to 12 residues. CDR3 nucleotide sequence: TGTGCCAGCAGCTCTATCGCGGGTGAGCAGTACTTC. This codes for CASSSIAGEQYF.

The chain uses TRBV9 and TRBJ1-4, with a possible D match to TRBD1 (5 bases). Trimming removed 0 bases at V and 7 bases at J, with 13 bases between. Germline CDR1 and CDR2: SGDLS and YYNGEE. The CDR3 is made up of 15 amino acids. In nucleotides, the CDR3 is TGTGCCAGCAGCGTAGCTCCAGGGTCGAGTGAAAAACTGTTTTTT. Protein: CASSVAPGSSEKLFF.

This sequence joins TRBV19 and TRBJ2-5; D is possibly TRBD2 (6 bases). CDR3 length: 14 amino acids. The germline V and J ends were trimmed by 8 bases and 4 bases, with 17 bases remaining between them. Germline V gene sequence: CDR1 LNHDA, CDR2 SQIVND (reference sequence). The CDR3 coding sequence is TGTGCCAGTGCCGCCCCGGGAGTAGGAGAGACCCAGTACTTC. Its translation: CASAAPGVGETQYF.

This chain links TRBV7-2 with TRBJ1-2; unclear D gene. The ends were cut back, 1 base at V and 3 bases at J, with 12 bases in the middle. CDR3 size: 15 residues. Germline lookup yields CDR1 SGHTA and CDR2 FQGNSA. CDR3 sequence (DNA): TGTGCCAGCAGCTTAGGGCTGGGTTGGGACTATGGCTACACCTTC. This translates into CASSLGLGWDYGYTF.

This rearrangement joins TRBV19 to TRBJ1-1; D call uncertain. Germline CDR1 LNHDA, CDR2 SQIVND (reference sequence). The CDR3 is 13 amino acids. V was cut by 3 bases and J by 0 bases, with 5 bases left in between. The CDR3 here is CASSILLNTEAFF. CDR3 coding DNA: TGTGCCAGTAGTATTTTACTGAACACTGAAGCTTTCTTT.

The chain links TRBV6-1 to TRBJ1-5; weak D call: TRBD1 (6 bases). This CDR3 region has 13 residues. Trimming removed 5 bases at V and 5 bases at J, with 10 bases between. Germline V lookup: CDR1 MNHNS, CDR2 SASEGT. The CDR3 protein is CASSSQGDQPQHF. CDR3 nucleotide sequence: TGTGCCAGCAGTTCACAGGGCGATCAGCCCCAGCATTTT.

The chain carries TRBV5-4 and TRBJ2-3, with D tentatively TRBD2 (6 bases). The V end lost 4 bases, the J end lost 2 bases, and 11 bases lay between the germline ends. The CDR3 runs 14 residues. Germline lookup yields CDR1 SGHNT and CDR2 YYREEE (reference sequence). CDR3 sequence reads: CASSPGLVTDTQYF. DNA for the CDR3: TGTGCCAGCAGCCCGGGACTCGTCACAGATACGCAGTATTTT.